This TCR beta chain was identified in a study of blood T cells in healthy people across ages. The authors ran a second PCR of roughly 6 to 12 cycles using a sample-barcoded 5' primer and a J-beta primer mix. TCRdb reprocessed the 5' RACE reads with MiXCR, giving one entry per CDR3 protein. The sample consists of some 940,000 distinct CDR3 sequences, about 27% of them appearing once. This CDR3 is built from 14 residues. The V gene's germline CDR1 is DFQATT and CDR2 SNEGSKA (reference sequence). V trimming: 6 bases; J trimming: 6 bases; junction bases outside the gene matches: 12. The same sample was also used in a study of T cells of mothers and their children.

This chain uses TRBV20-1 with TRBJ1-1, with TRBD1 matching 8 bases. Sequencing input: blood. This TCR was recovered from a woman aged 40 to 50 in good health. The DNA of the CDR3 is TGCAGTGCAAGGATGACAGGGGAGACTCCTGAAGCTTTCTTT. This codes for CSARMTGETPEAFF.